This TCR beta chain was recovered during a study of response to subunit inactivated influenza vaccine. Study findings and constraints: The authors suggested that every seasonal influenza vaccination recruits few new T cells.

TCRdb called the RT-PCR reads again in MiXCR, with one record for every CDR3 protein. The repertoire holds more than 400,000 distinct CDR3 sequences, less than 7.5% seen once, with approximately 14% in the top ten. The CDR3 runs to 18 residues. V trimming: 1 base; J trimming: 0 bases; junction bases outside the gene matches: 12. Germline V gene data show CDR1 as MGHRA and CDR2 as YSYEKL. This clonotype has a handful of counts. The antigen is undetermined. The source material was PBMCs from blood, sampled around 25 months after vaccination. This clonotype was sampled from a man between 45 and 75 years old who received an inactivated influenza vaccine. This chain connects TRBV4-1 to TRBJ2-7; TRBD2 matches 7 bases. The CDR3 DNA sequence: TGCGCCAGCAGCCAAGTCATAGGGAGGGACTACCTCTCCTACGAGCAGTACTTC. The encoded protein is CASSQVIGRDYLSYEQYF.